The source of this T cell receptor beta chain is a study of vaccination effects on CD4 cells after COVID-19. When around nine days of culture had elapsed, CD4+ T cells were isolated. Vaccinees lacked prior SARS-CoV-2 infection and tested negative for nucleocapsid antibodies. Study-level results: No early post-infection timepoints were available in the study, which also included few convalescent patients.

The method was immunoSEQ multiplex PCR; TCRdb's version includes in-frame clones alone and lacks a portion of them. The sample contains tens of thousands of clones, roughly four fifths of which appear only once. This CDR3 region has 14 residues. Germline V gene data show CDR1 as SSHAT and CDR2 as FNYEAQ (reference sequence). The ends were cut back, 1 base at V and 2 bases at J, with 8 bases in the middle. Concerning this clone itself: As yet, its antigen is unknown.

This sample comprised CD4+ T cells from PBMCs cultured without peptide, obtained before COVID-19 vaccination. The sequence derives from a human donor who received a COVID-19 vaccine. The rearrangement links TRBV7-7 to TRBJ2-5, with a tentative D call TRBD2 (6 bases). The CDR3 here is CASSLGGVQETQYF. The CDR3 DNA follows: TGTGCCAGCAGCTTAGGGGGGGTACAAGAGACCCAGTACTTC.